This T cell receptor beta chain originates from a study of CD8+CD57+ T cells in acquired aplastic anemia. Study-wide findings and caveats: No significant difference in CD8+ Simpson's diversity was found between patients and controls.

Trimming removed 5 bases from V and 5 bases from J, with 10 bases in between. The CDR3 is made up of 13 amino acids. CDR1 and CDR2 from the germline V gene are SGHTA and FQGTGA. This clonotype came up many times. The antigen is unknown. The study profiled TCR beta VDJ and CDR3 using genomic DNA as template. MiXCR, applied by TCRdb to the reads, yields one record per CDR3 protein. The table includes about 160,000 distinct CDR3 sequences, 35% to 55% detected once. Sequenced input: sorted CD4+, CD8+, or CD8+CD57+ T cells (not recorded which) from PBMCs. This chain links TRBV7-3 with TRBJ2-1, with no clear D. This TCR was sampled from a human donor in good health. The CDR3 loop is CASSQSRDNEQFF. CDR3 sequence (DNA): TGTGCCAGCAGCCAGTCTAGGGACAATGAGCAGTTCTTC.